This T cell receptor beta chain was observed in a study of T cell responses to AZD1222 COVID-19 vaccine. TCRdb keeps only in-frame clones here, not all; method: immunoSEQ multiplex PCR. The sample consists of around 260,000 clones, 93% of them appearing once. The CDR3 is made up of 14 amino acids. Trimming shortened V by 0 bases and J by 7 bases, and 12 bases separated the two germline ends. Germline loops: CDR1 SGHTA, CDR2 FQGNSA. The rearrangement joins TRBV7-2 to TRBJ2-5, with a weak D call TRBD1 (6 bases). The clonotype was recovered from an adult in good health. Sequencing was performed on peripheral blood, taken on day 0 of AZD1222 vaccination. For the CDR3, the DNA is TGTGCCAGCAGCTTAGCTTCTAGAGGGGGGACCCAGTACTTC. Protein product: CASSLASRGGTQYF.